Each of the 3 T cell receptor beta chains below was sequenced from the same sample in a study of shared clonotypes between healthy human individuals. Measured with immunoSEQ multiplex PCR; TCRdb has only the in-frame clones, and not every one. The table includes roughly 2.2 million clones, less than 95% detected once. Sequencing used naive CD4+ T cells from PBMCs. The subset: CD45RA+ positively selected. The source of these receptors is a man between 18 and 29 years old in good health. Some clones in this sample may be carry-over from other donors' samples.

The chain recombines TRBV6-5 with TRBJ2-3; D remains ambiguous. The CDR3 spans 14 residues. Germline V CDR1 and CDR2: MNHEY, SVGAGI. V shed 2 bases and J shed 1 base, with 7 bases lying between them. The CDR3 reads CASSYATGTDTQYF. CDR3 nucleotide sequence: TGTGCCAGCAGTTACGCGACCGGCACAGATACGCAGTATTTT.

About this clone itself: The sample carries other DNA sequences with the same CDR3. J is TRBJ2-3 and V is TRBV5-1; no clear D. Germline values: CDR1 SGHRS, CDR2 YFSETQ. This CDR3 has 12 amino acids. The ends were cut back, 4 bases at V and 2 bases at J, with 5 bases in the middle. Here the CDR3 reads CASSLTTDTQYF. CDR3 nucleotide sequence: TGCGCCAGCAGCCTAACCACAGATACGCAGTATTTT. The full variable domain, with the rest looked up from reference TRBV5-1 and TRBJ2-3, is KAGVTQTPRYLIKTRGQQVTLSCSPISGHRSVSWYQQTPGQGLQFLFEYFSETQRNKGNFPGRFSGRQFSNSRSEMNVSTLELGDSALYLCASSLTTDTQYFGPGTRLTVL.

The V gene is TRBV5-4, the J gene TRBJ2-2, with D tentatively TRBD1 (6 bases). This CDR3 is 15 amino acids long. V was cut by 5 bases and J by 4 bases, with 15 bases left in between. CDR1 SGHNT and CDR2 YYREEE come from the germline V gene (reference sequence). The CDR3 DNA is TGTGCCAGCAGTTCCAACAGGGACCGCACCGGGGAGCTGTTTTTT. Amino acid sequence: CASSSNRDRTGELFF.